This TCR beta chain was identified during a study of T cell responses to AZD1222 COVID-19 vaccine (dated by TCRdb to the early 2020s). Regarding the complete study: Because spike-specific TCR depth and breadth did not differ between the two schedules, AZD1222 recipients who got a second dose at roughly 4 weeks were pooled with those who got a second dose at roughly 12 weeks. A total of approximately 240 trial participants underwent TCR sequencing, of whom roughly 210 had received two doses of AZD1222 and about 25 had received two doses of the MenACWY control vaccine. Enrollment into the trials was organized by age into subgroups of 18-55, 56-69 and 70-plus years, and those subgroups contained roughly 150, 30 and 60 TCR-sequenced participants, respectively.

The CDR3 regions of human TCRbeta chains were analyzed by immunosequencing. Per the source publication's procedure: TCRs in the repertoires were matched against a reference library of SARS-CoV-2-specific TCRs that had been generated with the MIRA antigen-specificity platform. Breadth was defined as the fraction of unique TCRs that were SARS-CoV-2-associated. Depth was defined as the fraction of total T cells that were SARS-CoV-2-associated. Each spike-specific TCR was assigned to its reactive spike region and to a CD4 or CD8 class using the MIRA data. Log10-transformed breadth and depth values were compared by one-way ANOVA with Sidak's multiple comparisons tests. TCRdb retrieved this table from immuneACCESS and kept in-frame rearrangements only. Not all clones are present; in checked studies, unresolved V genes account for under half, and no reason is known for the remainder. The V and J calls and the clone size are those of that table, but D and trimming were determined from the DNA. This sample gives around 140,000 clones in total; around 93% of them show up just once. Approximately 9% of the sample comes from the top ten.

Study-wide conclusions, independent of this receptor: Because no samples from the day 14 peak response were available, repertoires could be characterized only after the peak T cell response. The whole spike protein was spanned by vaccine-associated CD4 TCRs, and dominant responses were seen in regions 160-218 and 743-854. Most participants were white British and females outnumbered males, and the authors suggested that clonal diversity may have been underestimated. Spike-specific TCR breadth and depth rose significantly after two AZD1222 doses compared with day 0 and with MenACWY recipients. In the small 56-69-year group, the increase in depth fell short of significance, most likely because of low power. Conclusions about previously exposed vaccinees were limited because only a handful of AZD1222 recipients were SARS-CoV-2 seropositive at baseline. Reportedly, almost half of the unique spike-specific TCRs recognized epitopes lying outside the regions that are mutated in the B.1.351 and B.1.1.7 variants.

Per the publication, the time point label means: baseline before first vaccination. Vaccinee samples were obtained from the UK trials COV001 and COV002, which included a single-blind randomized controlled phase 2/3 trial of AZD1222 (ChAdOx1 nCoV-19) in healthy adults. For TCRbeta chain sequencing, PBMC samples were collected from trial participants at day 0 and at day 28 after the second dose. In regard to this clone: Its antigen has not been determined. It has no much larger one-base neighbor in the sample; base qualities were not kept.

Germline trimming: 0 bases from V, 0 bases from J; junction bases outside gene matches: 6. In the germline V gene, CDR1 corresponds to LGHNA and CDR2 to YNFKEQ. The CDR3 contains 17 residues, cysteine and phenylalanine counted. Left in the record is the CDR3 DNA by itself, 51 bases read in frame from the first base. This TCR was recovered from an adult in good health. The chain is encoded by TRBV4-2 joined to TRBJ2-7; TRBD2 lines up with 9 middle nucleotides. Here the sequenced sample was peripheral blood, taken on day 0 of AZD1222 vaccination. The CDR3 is CASSQDRLAGSSYEQYF. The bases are TGTGCCAGCAGCCAAGATCGGCTAGCGGGGAGCTCCTACGAGCAGTACTTC.